This T cell receptor (beta chain) was observed in a study of blood T cell repertoires in COVID-19. Study in general: Sources were T cells, B-cell-depleted T cells, or PBMCs; the material itself was cDNA or gDNA.

The germline V and J ends were trimmed by 8 bases and 1 base, with 13 bases remaining between them. The CDR3 runs 14 residues. The germline V gene has CDR1 MNHEY and CDR2 SVGAGI. How the authors handled the data: Reference gene primer amplification in the assay estimated nucleated cell counts. Sequencing used immunoSEQ multiplex PCR; TCRdb keeps in-frame clones, though not all of them. V, J and clone size were drawn from that table, and D and trimming were deduced from the DNA. The sample has about 150,000 clones; roughly four fifths are singletons. The clonotype was recovered from a woman aged 55-70 years with acute or convalescent COVID-19. Material: peripheral blood. The rearrangement joins TRBV6-5 to TRBJ2-3; D perhaps matches TRBD1 (5 bases). The CDR3 bases are TGTGCCAGCTCCGTCCTGGGGCGCACAGATACGCAGTATTTT. The encoded protein is CASSVLGRTDTQYF.